Listed below are T cell receptor beta chains from one sample, sequenced in a study of T-cell reconstitution after alpha-beta-depleted transplantation in children. TCRdb reprocessed the PCR reads via MiXCR and lists one record per CDR3 protein. The sample consists of roughly 180,000 distinct CDR3 sequences, roughly 14% of them appearing once. This specimen consisted of PBMCs from the stem cell graft donor, obtained from the stem cell graft. All receptors come from a human donor who donated a stem cell graft to a child with acute lymphoblastic leukemia. Each CDR3 is given with its conserved first and last residue. A D gene is named only where the DNA matches it firmly. Only part of the rows carry a size: once, few, many, or a class if the clone is expanded.

CDR3aa: CASSLSPRGNTEAFF
CDR3nt: TGTGCCAGCAGTTTATCCCCGCGTGGGAACACTGAAGCTTTCTTT
v_gene: TRBV28
j_gene: TRBJ1-1
len: 15
abundance: many
d_gene: NA

CDR3aa: CASSSLFFLESTEAFF
CDR3nt: TGTGCCAGCAGTTCCCTCTTTTTCTTGGAGAGCACTGAAGCTTTCTTT
v_gene: TRBV27
j_gene: TRBJ1-1
len: 16
abundance: many
d_gene: NA

CDR3aa: CSAGQGTSGGGDTQYF
CDR3nt: TGCAGTGCCGGCCAGGGGACTAGCGGGGGGGGAGATACGCAGTATTTT
v_gene: TRBV20-1
j_gene: TRBJ2-3
len: 16
abundance: many
d_gene: TRBD2

CDR3aa: CASSLEVSGRTYEQYF
CDR3nt: TGTGCCAGCAGCTTAGAAGTTAGCGGGAGGACCTACGAGCAGTACTTC
v_gene: TRBV7-8
j_gene: TRBJ2-7
len: 16
abundance: many
d_gene: TRBD2

CDR3aa: CASSVPGTGGDNEQFF
CDR3nt: TGCGCCAGCAGCGTACCCGGGACAGGGGGGGACAATGAGCAGTTCTTC
v_gene: TRBV5-1
j_gene: TRBJ2-1
len: 16
abundance: many
d_gene: TRBD1

CDR3aa: CASSLAAGGIQETQYF
CDR3nt: TGTGCCAGCAGCTTGGCGGCAGGGGGGATCCAAGAGACCCAGTACTTC
v_gene: TRBV5-5
j_gene: TRBJ2-5
len: 16
abundance: few
d_gene: NA

CDR3aa: CASSYGGSGANVLTF
CDR3nt: TGTGCCAGCAGTTACGGGGGCTCTGGGGCCAACGTCCTGACTTTC
v_gene: TRBV6-2/TRBV6-3
j_gene: TRBJ2-6
len: 15
abundance: NA
d_gene: NA

CDR3aa: CASRPLGLAANEQFF
CDR3nt: TGTGCCAGCAGACCACTAGGACTAGCGGCCAATGAGCAGTTCTTC
v_gene: TRBV6-2/TRBV6-3
j_gene: TRBJ2-1
len: 15
abundance: NA
d_gene: TRBD2

CDR3aa: CASSPGLAGEDEQFF
CDR3nt: TGTGCCAGCAGCCCCGGACTAGCGGGAGAGGATGAGCAGTTCTTC
v_gene: TRBV7-9
j_gene: TRBJ2-1
len: 15
abundance: many
d_gene: TRBD2

CDR3aa: CASSLGTGEQPQHF
CDR3nt: TGTGCCAGCAGTTTAGGCACAGGGGAACAGCCCCAGCATTTT
v_gene: TRBV12-3/TRBV12-4
j_gene: TRBJ1-5
len: 14
abundance: NA
d_gene: TRBD1

CDR3aa: CASSLIPGQGAGNTIYF
CDR3nt: TGTGCCAGCAGTTTGATTCCGGGACAGGGTGCTGGAAACACCATATATTTT
v_gene: TRBV12-3/TRBV12-4
j_gene: TRBJ1-3
len: 17
abundance: NA
d_gene: TRBD1

CDR3aa: CATSLEAGGMNTDAFF
CDR3nt: TGCGCCACCAGCTTGGAGGCAGGCGGAATGAACACTGACGCTTTCTTT
v_gene: TRBV5-1
j_gene: TRBJ1-1
len: 16
abundance: once
d_gene: NA

CDR3aa: CACTFSGYGNTEAFF
CDR3nt: TGTGCCTGCACTTTTTCGGGGTACGGGAACACTGAAGCTTTCTTT
v_gene: TRBV11-2
j_gene: TRBJ1-1
len: 15
abundance: few
d_gene: NA

CDR3aa: CATSDATGTGGEQYF
CDR3nt: TGTGCCACCAGTGATGCCACCGGGACAGGGGGCGAGCAGTACTTC
v_gene: TRBV24-1
j_gene: TRBJ2-7
len: 15
abundance: few
d_gene: TRBD1

CDR3aa: CASSPPGTARPAKLFF
CDR3nt: TGTGCCAGCTCACCACCCGGGACGGCCCGTCCGGCAAAACTGTTTTTT
v_gene: TRBV18
j_gene: TRBJ1-4
len: 16
abundance: many
d_gene: NA

CDR3aa: CASSPGGAELTF
CDR3nt: TGTGCCAGCAGCCCGGGGGGGGCGGAGCTCACCTTC
v_gene: TRBV7-9
j_gene: TRBJ1-2
len: 12
abundance: many
d_gene: NA

CDR3aa: CASSQPFMNTEAFF
CDR3nt: TGTGCCAGCAGCCAACCCTTTATGAACACTGAAGCTTTCTTT
v_gene: TRBV7-8
j_gene: TRBJ1-1
len: 14
abundance: many
d_gene: NA

CDR3aa: CASSPPSSLEAFF
CDR3nt: TGTGCCAGCAGCCCTCCGTCGAGTTTAGAAGCTTTCTTT
v_gene: TRBV6-1
j_gene: TRBJ1-1
len: 13
abundance: many
d_gene: NA

CDR3aa: CASIGRRNTEAFF
CDR3nt: TGTGCCAGCATCGGAAGGAGAAACACTGAAGCTTTCTTT
v_gene: TRBV12-3/TRBV12-4
j_gene: TRBJ1-1
len: 13
abundance: many
d_gene: NA

CDR3aa: CASSLGSTGFGGYTF
CDR3nt: TGCGCCAGCAGCTTGGGATCTACAGGCTTCGGTGGCTACACCTTC
v_gene: TRBV5-1
j_gene: TRBJ1-2
len: 15
abundance: many
d_gene: NA

CDR3aa: CASSFGMGNTEAFF
CDR3nt: TGTGCCAGCAGCTTTGGGATGGGAAACACTGAAGCTTTCTTT
v_gene: TRBV5-6
j_gene: TRBJ1-1
len: 14
abundance: many
d_gene: NA

CDR3aa: CASSADRLDSYEQYF
CDR3nt: TGCGCCAGCAGCGCGGACAGGTTAGACTCCTACGAGCAGTACTTC
v_gene: TRBV5-1
j_gene: TRBJ2-7
len: 15
abundance: many
d_gene: TRBD1

CDR3aa: CSASGTGSSGYTF
CDR3nt: TGCAGTGCATCCGGGACAGGGTCATCTGGCTACACCTTC
v_gene: TRBV20-1
j_gene: TRBJ1-2
len: 13
abundance: many
d_gene: TRBD1

CDR3aa: CASSRGAGEATDTQYF
CDR3nt: TGTGCCAGCAGCCGGGGAGCGGGAGAGGCGACAGATACGCAGTATTTT
v_gene: TRBV5-4
j_gene: TRBJ2-3
len: 16
abundance: many
d_gene: TRBD2

CDR3aa: CASSSGWAQHNSPLHF
CDR3nt: TGTGCCAGCAGTTCGGGATGGGCACAACATAATTCACCCCTCCACTTT
v_gene: TRBV12-3/TRBV12-4
j_gene: TRBJ1-6
len: 16
abundance: many
d_gene: NA

CDR3aa: CASSLAGNFYEQYF
CDR3nt: TGTGCCAGCAGTTTAGCGGGAAATTTCTACGAGCAGTACTTC
v_gene: TRBV27
j_gene: TRBJ2-7
len: 14
abundance: few
d_gene: NA

CDR3aa: CASSLSRGPGYGYTF
CDR3nt: TGCGCCAGCAGCTTGAGCCGGGGTCCGGGCTATGGCTACACCTTC
v_gene: TRBV5-1
j_gene: TRBJ1-2
len: 15
abundance: many
d_gene: NA

CDR3aa: CASRRLAGGWEQFF
CDR3nt: TGTGCCAGCAGAAGGCTAGCGGGAGGATGGGAGCAGTTCTTC
v_gene: TRBV12-3/TRBV12-4
j_gene: TRBJ2-1
len: 14
abundance: many
d_gene: TRBD2

CDR3aa: CASSSLKYGYTF
CDR3nt: TGTGCCAGCAGCTCCCTAAAATATGGCTACACCTTC
v_gene: TRBV9
j_gene: TRBJ1-2
len: 12
abundance: many
d_gene: NA

CDR3aa: CAIKSGTGREVSEAFF
CDR3nt: TGTGCCATCAAATCGGGGACAGGGAGAGAGGTCTCTGAAGCTTTCTTT
v_gene: TRBV10-3
j_gene: TRBJ1-1
len: 16
abundance: many
d_gene: TRBD1

CDR3aa: CSARDGTGAQPQHF
CDR3nt: TGCAGTGCTAGAGATGGGACAGGGGCTCAGCCCCAGCATTTT
v_gene: TRBV20-1
j_gene: TRBJ1-5
len: 14
abundance: many
d_gene: TRBD1

CDR3aa: CAISPTQEGTRGYTF
CDR3nt: TGTGCCATCAGCCCAACTCAAGAAGGGACGCGGGGCTACACCTTC
v_gene: TRBV10-3
j_gene: TRBJ1-2
len: 15
abundance: few
d_gene: NA

CDR3aa: CASSERQEQETQYF
CDR3nt: TGCGCCAGCAGTGAGCGGCAGGAGCAAGAGACCCAGTACTTC
v_gene: TRBV10-2
j_gene: TRBJ2-5
len: 14
abundance: NA
d_gene: NA

CDR3aa: CASSEGRDTDTQYF
CDR3nt: TGTGCCAGCAGTGAAGGACGGGACACAGATACGCAGTATTTT
v_gene: TRBV6-1
j_gene: TRBJ2-3
len: 14
abundance: NA
d_gene: NA

CDR3aa: CSARGGQDGAKNIQYF
CDR3nt: TGCAGTGCTAGAGGGGGACAGGATGGGGCCAAAAACATTCAGTACTTC
v_gene: TRBV20-1
j_gene: TRBJ2-4
len: 16
abundance: few
d_gene: TRBD1

CDR3aa: CASSLASGVSGANVLTF
CDR3nt: TGTGCCAGCAGCTTGGCTAGCGGAGTCTCTGGGGCCAACGTCCTGACTTTC
v_gene: TRBV5-4
j_gene: TRBJ2-6
len: 17
abundance: NA
d_gene: TRBD2

CDR3aa: CASSFGNRVETQYF
CDR3nt: TGTGCCAGCAGCTTTGGAAACAGGGTCGAGACCCAGTACTTC
v_gene: TRBV7-9
j_gene: TRBJ2-5
len: 14
abundance: NA
d_gene: NA

CDR3aa: CSASSRSANTDTQYF
CDR3nt: TGCAGTGCATCGAGCCGAAGCGCCAACACAGATACGCAGTATTTT
v_gene: TRBV20-1
j_gene: TRBJ2-3
len: 15
abundance: many
d_gene: NA

CDR3aa: CASSPLSRGRGYEQYF
CDR3nt: TGTGCCAGCAGTCCCCTTTCTCGCGGGAGAGGCTACGAGCAGTACTTC
v_gene: TRBV28
j_gene: TRBJ2-7
len: 16
abundance: NA
d_gene: TRBD2

CDR3aa: CASSRDTDNEQFF
CDR3nt: TGCGCCAGCAGCAGGGACACAGACAATGAGCAGTTCTTC
v_gene: TRBV5-1
j_gene: TRBJ2-1
len: 13
abundance: many
d_gene: NA

CDR3aa: CASSLTGPSPLHF
CDR3nt: TGTGCCAGCAGCTTAACAGGGCCTTCACCCCTCCACTTT
v_gene: TRBV7-2
j_gene: TRBJ1-6
len: 13
abundance: many
d_gene: NA

CDR3aa: CASSFKAGTSDRYEQYF
CDR3nt: TGTGCCAGCAGTTTCAAAGCAGGGACTAGCGACCGTTACGAGCAGTACTTC
v_gene: TRBV12-3/TRBV12-4
j_gene: TRBJ2-7
len: 17
abundance: many
d_gene: TRBD2

CDR3aa: CAPQSSYNSPLHF
CDR3nt: TGTGCCCCTCAGAGCTCCTATAATTCACCCCTCCACTTT
v_gene: TRBV10-3
j_gene: TRBJ1-6
len: 13
abundance: many
d_gene: NA

CDR3aa: CASSFLGTIHNTGELFF
CDR3nt: TGTGCCAGCAGTTTCCTCGGGACAATTCACAACACCGGGGAGCTGTTTTTT
v_gene: TRBV12-3/TRBV12-4
j_gene: TRBJ2-2
len: 17
abundance: many
d_gene: NA